This T cell receptor beta chain was identified in a study of blood T cell repertoires in COVID-19. The repertoire was sequenced with immunoSEQ multiplex PCR; TCRdb's copy has only in-frame clones and lacks some. The sample holds about 670,000 clones, more than 80% seen once. The CDR3 spans 16 residues. The germline V gene encodes CDR1 MNHEY and CDR2 SVGEGT. Trimming at V came to 2 bases and at J to 5 bases, leaving 11 bases not matched to a gene. The sequencing input was peripheral blood. The J gene is TRBJ1-1, the V gene TRBV6-2 or TRBV6-3, with 7 positions matching TRBD1. The origin of this receptor is a young woman with acute or convalescent COVID-19. In DNA form, the CDR3 reads TGTGCCAGCAGTTACACCGCAGGGGGGCCCCCAACTGAAGCTTTCTTT. Protein: CASSYTAGGPPTEAFF.